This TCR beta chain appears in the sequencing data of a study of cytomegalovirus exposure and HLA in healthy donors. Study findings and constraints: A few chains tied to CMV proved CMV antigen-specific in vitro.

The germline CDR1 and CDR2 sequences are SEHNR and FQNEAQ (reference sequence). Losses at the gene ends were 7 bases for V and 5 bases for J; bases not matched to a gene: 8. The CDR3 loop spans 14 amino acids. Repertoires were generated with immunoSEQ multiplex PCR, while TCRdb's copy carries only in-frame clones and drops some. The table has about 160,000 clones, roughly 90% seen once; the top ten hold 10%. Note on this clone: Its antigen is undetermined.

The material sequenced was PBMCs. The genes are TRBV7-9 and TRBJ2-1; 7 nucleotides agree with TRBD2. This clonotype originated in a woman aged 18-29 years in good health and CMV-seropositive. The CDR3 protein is CASIFSGTNNEQFF. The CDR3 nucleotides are TGTGCCAGCATCTTTTCCGGGACTAACAATGAGCAGTTCTTC. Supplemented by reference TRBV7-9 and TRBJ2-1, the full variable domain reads DTGVSQNPRHKITKRGQNVTFRCDPISEHNRLYWYRQTLGQGPEFLTYFQNEAQLEKSRLLSDRFSAERPKGSFSTLEIQRTEQGDSAMYLCASIFSGTNNEQFFGPGTRLTVL.